These 10 T cell receptor beta chains share one sample of origin, sequenced in a study of blood T cell repertoires in COVID-19. Clones were sequenced by immunoSEQ multiplex PCR, and TCRdb holds only the in-frame ones, with some missing. The data show about 320,000 clones, under 95% seen once. Sequenced sample: PBMCs or T cells enriched from blood (not recorded which). The source is a man aged 60 to 69 who had recovered from COVID-19.

The chain combines TRBV15 with TRBJ1-1, with TRBD1 matching 7 bases. Germline V gives CDR1 LNHNV, CDR2 YYDKDF (reference sequence). The CDR3 extends over 13 amino acids. After removal of 6 bases from V and 11 bases from J, the junction contained 12 bases not matched to a gene. The DNA of the CDR3 is TGTGCCACCAGGGCGGAAAGGGGGCGGAGGGCTTTCTTT. It codes for CATRAERGRRAFF. The full variable domain, rest sourced from reference TRBV15 and TRBJ1-1, is DAMVIQNPRYQVTQFGKPVTLSCSQTLNHNVMYWYQQKSSQAPKLLFHYYDKDFNNEADTPDNFQSRRPNTSFCFLDIRSPGLGDTAMYLCATRAERGRRAFFGQGTRLTVV.

V and J are TRBV6-2 or TRBV6-3 and TRBJ2-5; 9 nucleotides line up with TRBD2. Germline V gives CDR1 MNHEY, CDR2 SVGEGT. This CDR3 spans 17 amino acids. V gave up 6 bases and J gave up 1 base; unmatched junction bases: 12. For the CDR3, the DNA is TGTGCCAGCAGCGGCATTCGTAGCGGGGGATTCCAAGAGACCCAGTACTTC. Translating gives CASSGIRSGGFQETQYF.

In this sample, this clone turned up once. The V and J genes are TRBV3-1 (or the pseudogene TRBV3-2) and TRBJ1-1; D gene ambiguous. Trimming left V 1 base short and J 2 bases short, with 8 bases between. This CDR3 region has 14 residues. Germline V gene sequence: CDR1 LGHDT, CDR2 YNNKEL (reference sequence). The CDR3 loop is CASSQVGPNTEAFF. The CDR3 coding sequence is TGTGCCAGCAGCCAAGTTGGCCCAAACACTGAAGCTTTCTTT.

The chain employs TRBV2 and TRBJ1-5, with D perhaps TRBD1 (5 bases). The length of the CDR3 is 13 residues. Germline CDR1 SNHLY, CDR2 FYNNEI. V dropped 7 bases and J dropped 0 bases, with 7 bases sitting between them. CDR3 amino acids: CASKGLSNQPQHF. For the CDR3, the DNA is TGTGCCAGCAAGGGACTTAGCAATCAGCCCCAGCATTTT.

This sequence joins TRBV11-3 and TRBJ1-2; D remains unclear. This CDR3 is 8 amino acids long. V lost 5 bases and J lost 13, with 5 bases in between. Germline V gene lookup returns CDR1 SGHNT and CDR2 YENEEA. CDR3 DNA: TGTGCCAGCAGCCCCCGCACCTTC. Protein: CASSPRTF.

This chain joins TRBV4-1 and TRBJ2-7, with D perhaps TRBD2 (5 bases). Between the trimmed V and J ends, which lost 0 bases and 6 bases, there was a span of 15 bases. CDR3 length equals 15 residues. Germline loops: CDR1 MGHRA, CDR2 YSYEKL. CDR3: CASSQDQFPGFEQYF. In nucleotides, the CDR3 is TGCGCCAGCAGCCAAGATCAGTTTCCGGGGTTCGAGCAGTACTTC.

The V gene is TRBV11-3, the J gene TRBJ2-7; 8 bases fit TRBD1. The trim removed 5 bases at V and 3 bases at J, leaving 3 bases unmatched. Germline CDR1 SGHNT, CDR2 YENEEA. This CDR3 has 13 amino acids. CDR3 in amino acids: CASSPGGVYEQYF. The CDR3 region has the DNA TGTGCCAGCAGCCCAGGGGGCGTCTACGAGCAGTACTTC.

A remark on this clone: The same CDR3 can be traced to other DNA sequences in this sample. CDR3 residues: CASSQEDRGNQPQHF. The CDR3 region has the DNA TGCGCCAGCAGCCAAGAGGACAGGGGCAATCAGCCCCAGCATTTT. The genes are TRBV4-3 and TRBJ1-5, with 8 nucleotides matching TRBD1. The CDR3 is made up of 15 amino acids. Germline CDR1 and CDR2: LGHNA and YSLEER. V was clipped by 0 bases and J by 2 bases; unmatched bases: 0.

The chain is built from TRBV4-3 and TRBJ2-7, with D maybe TRBD1 (5 bases). Trimming left V 1 base short and J 0 bases short, with 13 bases between. The germline V gene encodes CDR1 LGHNA and CDR2 YSLEER. CDR3 size: 16 residues. The CDR3 region has the DNA TGCGCCAGCAGCCAAGTATTACAAGGGGACTCCTACGAGCAGTACTTC. This encodes CASSQVLQGDSYEQYF.

The rearrangement joins TRBV6-5 to TRBJ2-5; no definite D call. CDR3 size: 13 residues. V lost 0 bases, J lost 7 bases, and 9 bases lay in between. From germline, CDR1 is MNHEY and CDR2 SVGAGI. CDR3 region: CASSYSPERTQYF. DNA for the CDR3: TGTGCCAGCAGTTACTCTCCAGAACGGACCCAGTACTTC.